This T cell receptor beta chain is from a study of cytomegalovirus exposure and HLA in healthy donors. Whole-study results and caveats: The authors listed some 150 TCR beta chains as cytomegalovirus-associated.

In its sample, this clone was seen a few times. No antigen is known for it. TCRdb keeps only in-frame clones here, not all; method: immunoSEQ multiplex PCR. The table lists fewer than 150,000 clones, 70% to 90% of them singletons, with about 7.9% in the top ten. The V gene lost 2 bases and the J gene lost 8 bases, with 12 bases spanning the gap. This CDR3 spans 13 amino acids. Germline V gene sequence: CDR1 SNHLY, CDR2 FYNNEI. The material sequenced was PBMCs. The TCR originated in a woman younger than 35 in good health and CMV-seropositive. V is TRBV2 and J is TRBJ1-2, with a possible D match to TRBD1 (6 bases). CDR3 bases: TGTGCCAGCAGTGAACGGACAGTAACGGGCTACACCTTC. It codes for CASSERTVTGYTF. The complete variable domain, with remaining parts taken from reference TRBV2 and TRBJ1-2, reads EPEVTQTPSHQVTQMGQEVILRCVPISNHLYFYWYRQILGQKVEFLVSFYNNEISEKSEIFDDQFSVERPDGSNFTLKIRSTKLEDSAMYFCASSERTVTGYTFGSGTRLTVV.